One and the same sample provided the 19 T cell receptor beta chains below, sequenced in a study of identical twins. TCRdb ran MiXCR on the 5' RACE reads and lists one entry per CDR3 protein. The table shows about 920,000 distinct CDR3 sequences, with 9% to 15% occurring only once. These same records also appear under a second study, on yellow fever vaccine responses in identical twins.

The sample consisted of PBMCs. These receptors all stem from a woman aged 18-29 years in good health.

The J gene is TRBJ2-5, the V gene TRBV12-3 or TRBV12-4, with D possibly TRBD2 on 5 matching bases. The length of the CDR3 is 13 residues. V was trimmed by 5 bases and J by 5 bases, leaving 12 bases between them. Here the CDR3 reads CASSRTKRETQYF. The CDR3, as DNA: TGTGCCAGCAGTCGTACGAAGCGGGAGACCCAGTACTTC.

CDR3: CASSLVRAQYNSPLHF. The CDR3 DNA reads as TGTGCCAGCAGTTTAGTCCGGGCTCAATATAATTCACCCCTCCACTTT. The chain uses TRBV28 and TRBJ1-6, with D unclear. V lost 2 bases to trimming and J lost 4 bases, with 12 bases between them. The CDR3 covers 16 residues. CDR1 is MDHEN and CDR2 is SYDVKM in the germline V gene.

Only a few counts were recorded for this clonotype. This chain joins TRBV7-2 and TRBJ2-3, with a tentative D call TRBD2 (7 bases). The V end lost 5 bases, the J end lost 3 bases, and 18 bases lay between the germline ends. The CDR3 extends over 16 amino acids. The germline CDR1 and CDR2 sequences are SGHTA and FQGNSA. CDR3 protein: CASSAPRGGRTDTQYF. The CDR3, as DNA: TGTGCCAGCAGCGCCCCCAGGGGAGGGAGGACAGATACGCAGTATTTT.

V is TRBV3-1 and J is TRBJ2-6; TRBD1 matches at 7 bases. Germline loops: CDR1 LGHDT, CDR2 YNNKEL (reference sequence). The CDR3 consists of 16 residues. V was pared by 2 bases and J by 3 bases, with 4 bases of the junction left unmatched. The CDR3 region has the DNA TGTGCCAGCAGCCAAACCGGGACAGATGGGGCCAACGTCCTGACTTTC. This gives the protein CASSQTGTDGANVLTF.

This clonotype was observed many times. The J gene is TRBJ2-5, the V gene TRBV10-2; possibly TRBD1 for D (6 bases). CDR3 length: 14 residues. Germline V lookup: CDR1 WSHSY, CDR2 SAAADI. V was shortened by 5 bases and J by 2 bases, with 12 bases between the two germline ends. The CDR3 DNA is TGCGCCAGCAGTCAGGGGTGGGAACAAGAGACCCAGTACTTC. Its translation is CASSQGWEQETQYF.

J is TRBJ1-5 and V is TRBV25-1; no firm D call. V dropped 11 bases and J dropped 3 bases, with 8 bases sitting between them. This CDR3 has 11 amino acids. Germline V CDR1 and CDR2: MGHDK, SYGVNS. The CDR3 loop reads CAGFTNQPQHF. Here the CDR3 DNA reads TGTGCCGGGTTCACCAATCAGCCCCAGCATTTT.

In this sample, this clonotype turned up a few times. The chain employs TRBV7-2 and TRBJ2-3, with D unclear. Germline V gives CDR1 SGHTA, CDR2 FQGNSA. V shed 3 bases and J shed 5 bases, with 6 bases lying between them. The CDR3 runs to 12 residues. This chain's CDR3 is CASSFKLDTQYF. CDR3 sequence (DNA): TGTGCCAGCAGCTTCAAGCTAGATACGCAGTATTTT.

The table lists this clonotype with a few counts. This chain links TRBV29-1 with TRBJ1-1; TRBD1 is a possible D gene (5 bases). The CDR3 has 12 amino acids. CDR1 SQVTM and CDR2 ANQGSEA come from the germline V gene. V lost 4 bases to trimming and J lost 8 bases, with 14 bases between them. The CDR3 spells CSVGKGGDEAFF. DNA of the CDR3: TGCAGCGTTGGGAAAGGCGGGGACGAAGCTTTCTTT.

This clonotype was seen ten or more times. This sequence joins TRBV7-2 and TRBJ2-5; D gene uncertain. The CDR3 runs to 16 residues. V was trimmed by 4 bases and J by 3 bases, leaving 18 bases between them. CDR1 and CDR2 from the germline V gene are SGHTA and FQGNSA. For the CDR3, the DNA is TGTGCCAGCAGCTCGCGGACGGAAGGGTACGAAGAGACCCAGTACTTC. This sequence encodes CASSSRTEGYEETQYF. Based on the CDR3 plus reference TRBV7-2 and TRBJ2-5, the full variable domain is GAGVSQSPSNKVTEKGKDVELRCDPISGHTALYWYRQSLGQGLEFLIYFQGNSAPDKSGLPSDRFSAERTGGSVSTLTIQRTQQEDSAVYLCASSSRTEGYEETQYFGPGTRLLVL.

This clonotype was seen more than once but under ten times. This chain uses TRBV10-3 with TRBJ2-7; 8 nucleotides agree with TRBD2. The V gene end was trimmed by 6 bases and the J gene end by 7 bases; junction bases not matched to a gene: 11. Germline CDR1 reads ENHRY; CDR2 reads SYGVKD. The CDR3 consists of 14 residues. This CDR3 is CAISEPSGPREQYV. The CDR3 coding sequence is TGTGCCATCAGCGAACCTAGCGGGCCAAGAGAGCAGTACGTC.

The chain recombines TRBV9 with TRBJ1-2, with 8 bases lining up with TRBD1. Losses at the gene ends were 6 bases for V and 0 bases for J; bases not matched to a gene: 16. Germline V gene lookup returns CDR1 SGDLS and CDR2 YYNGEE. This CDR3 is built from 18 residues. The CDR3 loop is CASTQTDGQGYPNYGYTF. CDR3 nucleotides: TGTGCCAGCACCCAAACCGACGGACAGGGCTATCCTAACTATGGCTACACCTTC.

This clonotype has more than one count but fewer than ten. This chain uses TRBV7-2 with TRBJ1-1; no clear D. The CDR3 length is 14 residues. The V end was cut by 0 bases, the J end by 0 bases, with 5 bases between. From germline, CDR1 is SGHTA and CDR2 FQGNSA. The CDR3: CASSLAILNTEAFF. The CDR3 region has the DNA TGTGCCAGCAGCTTAGCGATTCTGAACACTGAAGCTTTCTTT. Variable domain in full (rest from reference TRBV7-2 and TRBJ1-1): GAGVSQSPSNKVTEKGKDVELRCDPISGHTALYWYRQSLGQGLEFLIYFQGNSAPDKSGLPSDRFSAERTGGSVSTLTIQRTQQEDSAVYLCASSLAILNTEAFFGQGTRLTVV.

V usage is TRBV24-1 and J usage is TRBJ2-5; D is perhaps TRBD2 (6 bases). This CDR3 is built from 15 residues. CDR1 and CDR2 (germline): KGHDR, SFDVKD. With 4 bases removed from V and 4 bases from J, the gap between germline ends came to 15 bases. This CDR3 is CATSEGSSGLETQYF. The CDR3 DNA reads TGTGCCACCAGTGAGGGGAGTAGCGGCCTAGAGACCCAGTACTTC.

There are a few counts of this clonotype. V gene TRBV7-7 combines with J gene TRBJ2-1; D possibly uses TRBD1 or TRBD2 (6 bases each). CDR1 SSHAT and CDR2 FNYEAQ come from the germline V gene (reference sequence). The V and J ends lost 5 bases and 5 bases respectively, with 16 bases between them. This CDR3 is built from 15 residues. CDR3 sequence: CASSALLGGNNEQFF. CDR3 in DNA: TGTGCCAGCAGCGCACTATTAGGGGGGAACAATGAGCAGTTCTTC.

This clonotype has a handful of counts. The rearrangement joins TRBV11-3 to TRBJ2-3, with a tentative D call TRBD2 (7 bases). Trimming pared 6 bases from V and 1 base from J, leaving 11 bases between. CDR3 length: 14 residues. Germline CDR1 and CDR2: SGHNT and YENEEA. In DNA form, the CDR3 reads TGTGCCAGCAGTCGGGGGGCCCGCACAGATACGCAGTATTTT. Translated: CASSRGARTDTQYF.

The CDR3 reads CASRTPGRGAEAFF. CDR3 in DNA: TGTGCCAGCAGAACACCCGGCCGCGGCGCTGAAGCTTTCTTT. J is TRBJ1-1 and V is TRBV11-2; D uncertain. The V end was cut by 6 bases, the J end by 6 bases, with 17 bases between. CDR3 length equals 14 residues. Germline V lookup: CDR1 SGHAT, CDR2 FQNNGV.

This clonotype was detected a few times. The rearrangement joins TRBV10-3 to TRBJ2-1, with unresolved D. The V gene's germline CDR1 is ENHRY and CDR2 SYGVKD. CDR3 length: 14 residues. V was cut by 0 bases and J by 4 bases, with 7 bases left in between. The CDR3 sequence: CAISESDGYNEQFF. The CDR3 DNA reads TGTGCCATCAGTGAGTCAGACGGGTACAATGAGCAGTTCTTC.

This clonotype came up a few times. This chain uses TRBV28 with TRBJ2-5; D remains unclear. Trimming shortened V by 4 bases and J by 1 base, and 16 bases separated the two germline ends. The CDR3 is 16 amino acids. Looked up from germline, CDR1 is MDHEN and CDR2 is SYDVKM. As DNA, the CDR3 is TGTGCCAGCAGTTACCTAGATACGGCGTTCCAAGAGACCCAGTACTTC. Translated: CASSYLDTAFQETQYF.

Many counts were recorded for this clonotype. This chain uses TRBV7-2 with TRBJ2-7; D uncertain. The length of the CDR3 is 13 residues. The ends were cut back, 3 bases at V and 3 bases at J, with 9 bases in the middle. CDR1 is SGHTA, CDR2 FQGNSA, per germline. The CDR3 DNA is TGTGCCAGCAGCTTCAGTCAGTTCTACGAGCAGTACGTC. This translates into CASSFSQFYEQYV.